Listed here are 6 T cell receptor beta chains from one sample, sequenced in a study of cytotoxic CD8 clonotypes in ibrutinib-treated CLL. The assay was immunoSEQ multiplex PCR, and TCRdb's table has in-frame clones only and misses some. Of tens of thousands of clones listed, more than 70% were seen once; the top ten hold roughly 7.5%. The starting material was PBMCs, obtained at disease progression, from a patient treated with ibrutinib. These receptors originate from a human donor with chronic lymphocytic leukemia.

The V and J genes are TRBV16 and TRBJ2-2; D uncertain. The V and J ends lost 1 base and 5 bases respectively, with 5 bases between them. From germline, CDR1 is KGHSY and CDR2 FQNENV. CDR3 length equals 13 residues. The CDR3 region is CASSQLGTGELFF. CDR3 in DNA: TGTGCCAGCAGCCAATTGGGGACCGGGGAGCTGTTTTTT.

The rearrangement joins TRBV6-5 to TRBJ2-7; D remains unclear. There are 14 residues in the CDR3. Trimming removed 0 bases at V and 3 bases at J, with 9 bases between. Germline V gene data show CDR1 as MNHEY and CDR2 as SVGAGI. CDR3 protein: CASSYSDVGYEQYF. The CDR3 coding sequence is TGTGCCAGCAGTTACTCCGACGTTGGCTACGAGCAGTACTTC.

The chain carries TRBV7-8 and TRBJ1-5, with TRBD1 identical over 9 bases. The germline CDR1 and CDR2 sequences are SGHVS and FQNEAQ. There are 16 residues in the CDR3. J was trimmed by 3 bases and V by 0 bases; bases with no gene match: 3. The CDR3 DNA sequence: TGTGCCAGCAGCTTAGCGGGGACAGGGAACAATCAGCCCCAGCATTTT. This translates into CASSLAGTGNNQPQHF.

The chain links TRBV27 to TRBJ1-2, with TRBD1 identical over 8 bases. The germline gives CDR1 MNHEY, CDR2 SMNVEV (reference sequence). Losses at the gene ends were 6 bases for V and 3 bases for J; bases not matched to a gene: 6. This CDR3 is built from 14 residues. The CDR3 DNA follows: TGTGCCAGCAGCCGCCCGGGACAGGACTATGGCTACACCTTC. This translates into CASSRPGQDYGYTF.

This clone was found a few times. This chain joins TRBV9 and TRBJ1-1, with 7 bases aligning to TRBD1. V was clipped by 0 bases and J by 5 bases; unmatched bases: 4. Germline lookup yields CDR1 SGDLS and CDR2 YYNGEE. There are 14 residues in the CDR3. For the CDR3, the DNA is TGTGCCAGCAGCGTAGCCAGGGGGGGTACTGAAGCTTTCTTT. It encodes CASSVARGGTEAFF.

The CDR3: CASSHGRRGTQYF. The DNA of the CDR3 is TGTGCCAGCAGCCACGGGCGGAGAGGGACCCAGTACTTC. The chain recombines TRBV7-8 with TRBJ2-5, with D uncertain. Trimming left V 5 bases short and J 7 bases short, with 14 bases between. The CDR3 has 13 amino acids. Germline CDR1 is SGHVS and CDR2 is FQNEAQ.